A single sample is the source of the 6 T cell receptor beta chains below, sequenced in a study of molecular identifiers for immune sequencing clone quantification. TCRdb passed the PCR reads through MiXCR, listing each CDR3 protein once. The table lists 400,000 to 600,000 distinct CDR3 sequences, about 20% of them singletons. The sequencing input was naive CD8+ T cells from blood, with Jurkat cell RNA spiked in. Subset specified: FACS-sorted CD8+CD4-CCR7+CD45RA+ naive T cells. The receptors originated from a human donor in good health. Some libraries in this study had Jurkat cell RNA spiked in.

This sequence joins TRBV30 and TRBJ2-5; 9 nucleotides agree with TRBD2. The CDR3 sequence is 14 residues long. V was pared by 4 bases and J by 5 bases, with 8 bases of the junction left unmatched. The germline gives CDR1 GTSNPN, CDR2 SVGIG (reference sequence). DNA for the CDR3: TGTGCCTGGACCCCGGCGGGAGGGCATGAGACCCAGTACTTC. It translates to CAWTPAGGHETQYF.

This clonotype was picked up one time. A read error likely explains this, since a far larger clone differs by one base. This rearrangement joins TRBV27 to TRBJ2-3, with 7 bases fitting TRBD1. Losses at the gene ends were 2 bases for V and 1 base for J; bases not matched to a gene: 0. The CDR3 has 14 amino acids. Germline V CDR1 and CDR2: MNHEY, SMNVEV (reference sequence). The CDR3 spells CASSLQGGTDTQYF. In DNA form, the CDR3 reads TGTGCCAGCAGTTTACAGGGGGGCACAGATACGCAGTATTTT.

This clonotype was seen repeatedly, ten times or more. This chain uses TRBV6-2 or TRBV6-3 with TRBJ2-7; the match to TRBD1 covers 7 bases. The CDR3 extends over 14 amino acids. CDR1 and CDR2 from the germline V gene are MNHEY and SVGEGT. After removal of 6 bases from V and 7 bases from J, the junction contained 12 bases not matched to a gene. CDR3 DNA: TGTGCCAGCAGCTGGACAGGCTACCTTGGGGAGCAGTACTTC. Translating it yields CASSWTGYLGEQYF.

The chain couples TRBV28 to TRBJ1-5; D unclear. The germline gives CDR1 MDHEN, CDR2 SYDVKM. The CDR3 runs to 14 residues. Trimming left V 3 bases short and J 3 bases short, with 9 bases between. CDR3 residues: CASSFMANNQPQHF. The CDR3 DNA is TGTGCCAGCAGTTTCATGGCTAACAATCAGCCCCAGCATTTT.

The table lists this clonotype with many counts. The chain employs TRBV23-1 and TRBJ1-6; D is undetermined. TRBV23-1 falls under the ORF class, with uncertain function. CDR3 length equals 19 residues. V lost 0 bases and J lost 6, with 21 bases in between. The CDR3 sequence: CASSQSSRSFYQPNSPLHF. CDR3 in DNA: TGCGCCAGCAGTCAATCTTCTCGTAGTTTCTATCAACCTAATTCACCCCTCCACTTT.

Here the CDR3 DNA reads TGTGCCAGCAGCCCAAGTGATACTGGGGCCGATGGGGGGGCGCACGGCTACACCTTC. Amino acids: CASSPSDTGADGGAHGYTF. V usage is TRBV13 and J usage is TRBJ1-2; weak D call: TRBD1 (6 bases). Per germline, CDR1 PRHDT and CDR2 FYEKMQ (reference sequence). V was trimmed by 5 bases and J by 8 bases, leaving 33 bases between them. The CDR3 is made up of 19 amino acids.